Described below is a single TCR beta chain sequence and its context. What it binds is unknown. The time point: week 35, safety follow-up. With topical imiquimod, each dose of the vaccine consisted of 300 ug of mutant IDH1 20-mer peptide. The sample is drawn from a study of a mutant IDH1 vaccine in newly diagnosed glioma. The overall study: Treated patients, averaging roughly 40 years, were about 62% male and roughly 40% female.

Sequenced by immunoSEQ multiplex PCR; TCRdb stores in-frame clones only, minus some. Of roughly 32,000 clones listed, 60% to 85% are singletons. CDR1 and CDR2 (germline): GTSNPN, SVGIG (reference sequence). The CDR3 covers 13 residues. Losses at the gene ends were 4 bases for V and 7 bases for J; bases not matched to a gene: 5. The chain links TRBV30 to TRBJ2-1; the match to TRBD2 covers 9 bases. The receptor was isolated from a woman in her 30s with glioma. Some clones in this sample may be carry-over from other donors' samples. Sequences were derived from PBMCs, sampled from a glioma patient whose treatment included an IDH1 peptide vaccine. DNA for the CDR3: TGTGCCTGGACTAGCGGGAATTGGAATGAGCAGTTCTTC. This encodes CAWTSGNWNEQFF. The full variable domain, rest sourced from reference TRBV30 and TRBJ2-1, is SQTIHQWPATLVQPVGSPLSLECTVEGTSNPNLYWYRQAAGRGLQLLFYSVGIGQISSEVPQNLSASRPQDRQFILSSKKLLLSDSGFYLCAWTSGNWNEQFFGPGTRLTVL.